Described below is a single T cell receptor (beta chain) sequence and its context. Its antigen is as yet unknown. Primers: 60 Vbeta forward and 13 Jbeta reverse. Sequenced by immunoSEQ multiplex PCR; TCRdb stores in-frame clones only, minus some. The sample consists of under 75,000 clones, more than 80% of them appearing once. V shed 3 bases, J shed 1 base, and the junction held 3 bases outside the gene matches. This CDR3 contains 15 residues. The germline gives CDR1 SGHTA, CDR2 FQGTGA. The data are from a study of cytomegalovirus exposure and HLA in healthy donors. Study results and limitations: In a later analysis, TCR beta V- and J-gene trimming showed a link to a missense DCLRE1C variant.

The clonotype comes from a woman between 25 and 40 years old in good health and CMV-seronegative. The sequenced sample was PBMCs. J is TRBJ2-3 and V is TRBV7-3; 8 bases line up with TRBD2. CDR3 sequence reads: CASSLSGSGTDTQYF. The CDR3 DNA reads TGTGCCAGCAGCTTGAGCGGGAGCGGCACAGATACGCAGTATTTT.